The rows below give T cell receptor beta chains drawn from one sample of a study of blood T cell repertoires in COVID-19. The repertoire was sequenced with immunoSEQ multiplex PCR; TCRdb's copy has only in-frame clones and lacks some. The data show 95,000 to 120,000 clones, 85% seen once. Sequencing was carried out using peripheral blood. The receptor set was obtained from a human donor in a cohort sampled during active COVID-19. Both conserved end residues are part of each CDR3. The D gene is left open where the match is weak. A clone size is listed for some rows: how often the clone was seen (once, few, many), or a class if it is expanded.

j_call clone_size d_call v_call cdr3_nt cdr3_aa
TRBJ2-1 - - TRBV2 TGTGCCAGCAGCTTACAGGGTGTGAGCTACAATGAGCAGTTCTTC CASSLQGVSYNEQFF
TRBJ1-4 - - TRBV19 TGTGCCAGTAGTACCACGGCAGCGCGGAATGAAAAACTGTTTTTT CASSTTAARNEKLFF
TRBJ1-6 - - TRBV25-1 TGTGCCAGCAGTCAACTCCCGCCTAATTCACCCCTCCACTTT CASSQLPPNSPLHF
TRBJ2-1 - - TRBV19 TGTGCCAGTAGTATAGATCGAGGAGTGGAGCAGTTCTTC CASSIDRGVEQFF
TRBJ1-5 - TRBD1 TRBV6-5 TGTGCCAGCAGGGAGGACAGGGGCAGTCAGCCCCAGCATTTT CASREDRGSQPQHF
TRBJ1-1 few TRBD1 TRBV9 TGTGCCAGCAGCGAGCTGAGGGGGCCAAGCACTGAAGCTTTCTTT CASSELRGPSTEAFF
TRBJ2-5 - - TRBV9 TGTGCCAGCAGCACAGGGCGGGGAGGGGAGACCCAGTACTTC CASSTGRGGETQYF
TRBJ2-1 - TRBD2 TRBV27 TGTGCCAGCAGCCGACCGGGGGGTCATGAGCAGTTCTTC CASSRPGGHEQFF
TRBJ1-1 - - TRBV5-1 TGCGCCAGCAGCTTGGAGGGACTCCGGAACACTGAAGCTTTCTTT CASSLEGLRNTEAFF
TRBJ2-6 - - TRBV11-2 TGTGCCAGCAGCTCAGAGACAGTCCCCTCTGGGGCCAACGTCCTGACTTTC CASSSETVPSGANVLTF
TRBJ1-5 few TRBD1 TRBV6-2/TRBV6-3 TGTGCCAGCAGTACTATGGACAGGGTAAAGGGGCCCCAGCATTTT CASSTMDRVKGPQHF
TRBJ2-1 - - TRBV11-3 TGTGCCAGCAGCCCCAGGGGTTACAATGAGCAGTTCTTC CASSPRGYNEQFF
TRBJ2-3 - - TRBV7-2 TGTGCCAGCAGGATAAGCGGCCCTAGCACAGATACGCAGTATTTT CASRISGPSTDTQYF
TRBJ1-2 - - TRBV14 TGTGCCAGCAGCCCCAGAAGGAGACGCGACTATGGCTACACCTTC CASSPRRRRDYGYTF
TRBJ2-3 - TRBD2 TRBV27 TGTGCCAGCAGTGAGGATGAGCGGGGGGTTCTGGATACGCAGTATTTT CASSEDERGVLDTQYF
TRBJ2-7 once TRBD2 TRBV28 TGTGCCAGCTGTGGGGGACTAGAGGCCGAGCAGTACTTC CASCGGLEAEQYF
TRBJ2-7 - TRBD2 TRBV19 TGTGCCAGCAAGACTAGCGGGGCCTCGGGAGGCTACGAGCAGTACTTC CASKTSGASGGYEQYF
TRBJ1-5 - TRBD1 TRBV3-1/TRBV3-2 TGTGCCAGCAGCCAAGGACAGGGGGGTCAGCCCCAGCATTTT CASSQGQGGQPQHF
TRBJ2-1 - - TRBV13 TGTGCCAGCAGCTTACAGGGGAGGGCTTACAATGAGCAGTTCTTC CASSLQGRAYNEQFF
TRBJ1-2 - - TRBV6-6 TGTGCCAGCAGTCTAAACCGTGGGGGGAACCCACTCTATGGCTACACCTTC CASSLNRGGNPLYGYTF
TRBJ2-5 once - TRBV7-2 TGTGCCAGCAGCTTAGAAGGCCCCAAGGGGGAGACCCAGTACTTC CASSLEGPKGETQYF
TRBJ2-7 few - TRBV18 TGTGCCAGCTCCCGCGGCAGGGGCCTCTACGAGCAGTACTTC CASSRGRGLYEQYF
TRBJ2-7 - TRBD1 TRBV5-1 TGCGCCAGCAGCTTATATCCGGGACAGGGGAACGAGCAGTACTTC CASSLYPGQGNEQYF
TRBJ2-7 - - TRBV6-6 TGTGCCAGCAGCCCCCCCGGGGTTGAGCAGTACTTC CASSPPGVEQYF
TRBJ2-3 - TRBD1 TRBV28 TGTGCCAGCAGCCGCCCGGACAGGGCAGATACGCAGTATTTT CASSRPDRADTQYF
TRBJ2-7 few - TRBV2 TGTGCCAGCAGTCCTGGGAGAGAGCAGTACTTC CASSPGREQYF
TRBJ1-5 - - TRBV6-5 TGTGCCAGCGCTGACGGACTGAATCAGCCCCAGCATTTT CASADGLNQPQHF
TRBJ2-1 - TRBD2 TRBV4-3 TGCGCCAGCAGCCCGGGACTAGGGGTTGAGCAGTTCTTC CASSPGLGVEQFF
TRBJ2-2 - - TRBV9 TGTGCCAGCAGCAAAAGGGGCCGAGCTTACACCGGGGAGCTGTTTTTT CASSKRGRAYTGELFF
TRBJ2-1 - - TRBV28 TGTGCCAGCCGAACTCGGAGCTCCTACAATGAGCAGTTCTTC CASRTRSSYNEQFF
TRBJ1-3 once TRBD1 TRBV4-2 TGTGCCAGCAGCTCCAGGACAGGGGAATCTGGAAACACCATATATTTT CASSSRTGESGNTIYF
TRBJ2-3 - - TRBV5-4 TGTGCCAGCAGCCTGGGTGAGGGTACGCAGTATTTT CASSLGEGTQYF
TRBJ1-6 - TRBD1 TRBV5-6 TGTGCCAGCAGCCACATCCGACAGGGGGCGGCCAGAAGGAATTCACCCCTCCACTTT CASSHIRQGAARRNSPLHF
TRBJ1-1 - - TRBV28 TGTGCCAGCAGTTTGCCCGGGCAGGGTGGGTGGAACACTGAAGCTTTCTTT CASSLPGQGGWNTEAFF
TRBJ2-2 - - TRBV3-1/TRBV3-2 TGTGCCAGCAGCCATGCCTCCCGGACCGGGGAGCTGTTTTTT CASSHASRTGELFF
TRBJ2-7 - - TRBV18 TGTGCCAGCTCACCACAAACAGGCTACGAGCAGTACTTC CASSPQTGYEQYF
TRBJ1-1 once - TRBV15 TGTGCCACCACCTCCGAGGGATCACACACTGAAGCTTTCTTT CATTSEGSHTEAFF
TRBJ2-7 - TRBD2 TRBV18 TGTGCCAGCTCACCGGGACTAGCGGGGGACTACGAGCAGTACTTC CASSPGLAGDYEQYF
TRBJ1-2 - - TRBV3-1/TRBV3-2 TGTGCCAGCAGCCAGCAGGGTTATGGCTACACCTTC CASSQQGYGYTF
TRBJ2-6 - TRBD1 TRBV10-3 TGTGCCATCAGAAATACAGGGGAAAGGGCCAACGTCCTGACTTTC CAIRNTGERANVLTF
TRBJ2-1 - TRBD1 TRBV30 TGTGCCTGGACCGGGACAGGGGGTGTAGATGAGCAGTTCTTC CAWTGTGGVDEQFF
TRBJ1-6 - - TRBV6-1 TGTGCCAGCAGTGCTACCGAGAACTCCTATAATTCACCCCTCCACTTT CASSATENSYNSPLHF
TRBJ1-2 - - TRBV10-3 TGTGCCATCAGTGAGGAGAATTTCTTCTATGGCTACACCTTC CAISEENFFYGYTF
TRBJ2-3 - - TRBV9 TGTGCCAGCAGCGTAGGCGGGGCTACCACAGATACGCAGTATTTT CASSVGGATTDTQYF
TRBJ2-2 few TRBD1 TRBV10-3 TGTGCCATCAGCGACAGGGAGAGTGTCGGGGAGCTGTTTTTT CAISDRESVGELFF
TRBJ2-3 - TRBD2 TRBV7-2 TGTGCCAGCCCCTCCGGTTTGGGGGGGTCAGATACGCAGTATTTT CASPSGLGGSDTQYF
TRBJ1-2 - - TRBV5-8 TGTGCCAGCAGCTCGGACTCCTATGGCTACACCTTC CASSSDSYGYTF
TRBJ1-5 - - TRBV6-2/TRBV6-3 TGTGCCAGCAGTTCAGGGCAGGTCAATCAGCCCCAGCATTTT CASSSGQVNQPQHF
TRBJ1-3 few - TRBV10-3 TGTGCCATCAGTAACCAACAGAGCTCTGGAAACACCATATATTTT CAISNQQSSGNTIYF
TRBJ1-6 - TRBD1 TRBV28 TGTGCCAGCAGAAGAGGACAGGTCGCAGGGGCCCTCCACTTT CASRRGQVAGALHF
TRBJ1-2 - TRBD1 TRBV29-1 TGCAGCGAGGGACAGGGGGGAGGCTACACCTTC CSEGQGGGYTF
TRBJ2-3 - - TRBV7-2 TGTGCCAGCAGCTTTACAGGTTCCTACGGAGATACGCAGTATTTT CASSFTGSYGDTQYF
TRBJ1-3 - - TRBV14 TGTGCCAGCAGCCTCACACAGGGTGCCTCTGGAAACACCATATATTTT CASSLTQGASGNTIYF
TRBJ2-4 - TRBD1 TRBV13 TGTGCCAGCAGCTATGACAGGGGAGCCAAAAACATTCAGTACTTC CASSYDRGAKNIQYF
TRBJ2-1 - TRBD2 TRBV5-1 TGCGCCAGCAGCCCGCTGGGAGCGGGGGGGCTTGAGCAGTTCTTC CASSPLGAGGLEQFF